The clone carrying this T cell receptor (beta chain) has a count of ten or more. A single record per CDR3 protein comes from TCRdb applying MiXCR to the 5' RACE reads. The sample records 200,000 to 250,000 distinct CDR3 sequences, 7.5% to 10% being singletons. The data were taken from a study of T-cell memory formation after mild COVID-19. The CDR3 length is 12 residues. The germline CDR1 and CDR2 sequences are SGHRS and YFSETQ. The V end lost 4 bases, the J end lost 5 bases, and 9 bases lay between the germline ends. The V call is TRBV5-1, the J call TRBJ2-5; D is possibly TRBD2 (6 bases). This clonotype originated in a young man who had mild COVID-19 (a few samples of this study predate the infection). Cell type and time point are not known. The sample was PBMCs or a T cell subset sorted from them (not recorded which). CDR3 amino acids: CASSPGVETQYF. The CDR3 DNA reads as TGCGCCAGCAGCCCGGGGGTGGAGACCCAGTACTTC.